This is a list of T cell receptor beta chains from one sample in a study of PD-L1 blockade in urothelial cancer. The protocol was immunoSEQ multiplex PCR, while the TCRdb copy is restricted to in-frame clones and leaves out a portion. The sample lists tens of thousands of clones, about nine tenths seen once, with under 4.5% in the top ten. The sample consisted of PBMCs, taken around atezolizumab (anti-PD-L1) treatment. Receptors were obtained from a man aged 45 to 65 with urothelial cancer. CDR3s leave out the opening cysteine and the closing phenylalanine or tryptophan.

TRBV9 ASSAWGDRPVYEQY
TRBV19 ASSITGGSDSYEQY
TRBV5-1 ASSAGSSSGNTIY
TRBV4-1 ASSQPGQGGEKLF
TRBV9 ASSWGGGAYNEQF
TRBV5-1 ASSLDGGTSGSLY
TRBV11-3 ASSTGAGGSSYEQY
TRBV27 ASSLYWGRGNTEAF
TRBV27 ASRTGGNYGYT
TRBV2 ASRELTGVGQPQH
TRBV9 ASSTQGTDTEAF
TRBV5-1 ASSLMEGEQF
TRBV30 AWSPHRGRGEAF
TRBV2 ASSNRDGGETQY
TRBV6-1 ASSPWRYTDTQY
TRBV6-1 ASSGLAGEYNEQF
TRBV7-3 ASSPSSYTEAF
TRBV9 ASSATGAGTGELF
TRBV7-9 ASSSLTGVGTEAF
TRBV6-1 ASSEAGGKSLANYGYT
TRBV2 ASRGDRYNEQF
TRBV5-4 ASSHSPGLGSTDTQY
TRBV5-6 ASSLLFEVTQY
TRBV11-2 ASRRQGSSSYNEQF